The 17 T cell receptor beta chains presented below share a single source sample, sequenced in a study of molecular identifiers for immune sequencing clone quantification. Using its own MiXCR run on the PCR reads, TCRdb lists one record per CDR3 protein. This sample has 490,000 or so distinct CDR3 sequences, with around 23% found just once. What was sequenced was naive CD8+ T cells from blood, with Jurkat cell RNA spiked in. This sample's subset: FACS-sorted CD8+CD4-CCR7+CD45RA+ naive T cells. These TCRs come from a human donor in good health. Some libraries in this study had Jurkat cell RNA spiked in.

The chain couples TRBV7-9 to TRBJ2-7, with a possible D match to TRBD1 (7 bases). V lost 2 bases and J 0 bases, leaving 11 bases between the germline ends. CDR3 length: 15 amino acids. From germline, CDR1 is SEHNR and CDR2 FQNEAQ (reference sequence). CDR3 protein: CASSLWGDSSYEQYF. The CDR3 nucleotides are TGTGCCAGCAGCTTATGGGGGGACAGCTCCTACGAGCAGTACTTC.

Remarks on this clonotype: A read error is possible here, since a much larger clone lies one base away. The rearrangement joins TRBV7-9 to TRBJ1-5; D is unclear. V lost 4 bases, J lost 9 bases, and 16 bases lay in between. The CDR3 totals 14 residues. Per germline, CDR1 SEHNR and CDR2 FQNEAQ (reference sequence). The CDR3 sequence: CASSSSVTVRPQHF. In nucleotides, the CDR3 is TGTGCCAGCAGCTCTAGCGTCACGGTTCGGCCCCAGCATTTT.

This chain uses TRBV5-6 with TRBJ1-1, with a weak D call TRBD1 (6 bases). Trimming took 4 bases from V and 3 from J, leaving 22 bases between them. The CDR3 has 17 amino acids. The germline V gene encodes CDR1 SGHDT and CDR2 YYEEEE. The CDR3 reads CASSPLPGHSADTEAFF. In DNA form, the CDR3 reads TGTGCCAGCAGCCCCTTACCGGGACATAGTGCGGACACTGAAGCTTTCTTT.

The chain uses TRBV5-5 and TRBJ1-5; D might be TRBD1 (5 bases). This CDR3 has 15 amino acids. The germline gives CDR1 SGHKS, CDR2 YYEKEE (reference sequence). V lost 3 bases and J lost 4, with 14 bases in between. Here the CDR3 reads CASSSAVGGNQPQHF. CDR3 DNA sequence: TGTGCCAGCAGCTCCGCGGTCGGGGGGAATCAGCCCCAGCATTTT.

This clonotype was counted ten times or more. This sequence joins TRBV29-1 and TRBJ2-3; D is unclear. The CDR3 extends over 12 amino acids. Germline lookup yields CDR1 SQVTM and CDR2 ANQGSEA. Trimming stripped 5 bases from V and 2 bases from J, with 8 bases between. The CDR3 loop reads CSVWVFTDTQYF. The CDR3 nucleotides read TGCAGCGTTTGGGTCTTCACAGATACGCAGTATTTT.

This chain uses TRBV9 with TRBJ2-6; D is undetermined. Trimming removed 5 bases at V and 0 bases at J, with 18 bases between. There are 18 residues in the CDR3. CDR1 and CDR2 (germline): SGDLS, YYNGEE. CDR3 nucleotides: TGTGCCAGCAGTCCCGCCGGACGCAGGATCTCTGGGGCCAACGTCCTGACTTTC. Amino acids: CASSPAGRRISGANVLTF.

The chain combines TRBV19 with TRBJ1-1, with D perhaps matching TRBD1 (5 bases). The length of the CDR3 is 14 residues. Germline V gene data show CDR1 as LNHDA and CDR2 as SQIVND (reference sequence). V lost 3 bases and J 5 bases, leaving 13 bases between the germline ends. CDR3 in amino acids: CASSMGGWGTEAFF. In DNA form, the CDR3 reads TGTGCCAGTAGTATGGGCGGTTGGGGGACTGAAGCTTTCTTT.

This clonotype was seen repeatedly, ten times or more. This rearrangement joins TRBV9 to TRBJ2-7; D is possibly TRBD1 (6 bases). V shed 3 bases and J shed 7 bases, with 14 bases lying between them. Germline V CDR1 and CDR2: SGDLS, YYNGEE. The CDR3 is made up of 13 amino acids. This CDR3 is CASSATGTSEQYF. The CDR3 bases are TGTGCCAGCAGCGCTACAGGGACGTCGGAGCAGTACTTC.

This clonotype was counted ten times or more. This chain uses TRBV30 with TRBJ2-2; perhaps D is TRBD1 or TRBD2 (6 bases each). V lost 2 bases, J lost 4 bases, and 11 bases lay in between. The germline CDR1 and CDR2 sequences are GTSNPN and SVGIG (reference sequence). This CDR3 has 14 amino acids. The CDR3 here is CAWSWGALTGELFF. The CDR3 nucleotides read TGTGCCTGGAGTTGGGGGGCCCTCACCGGGGAGCTGTTTTTT. Variable domain in full (rest from reference TRBV30 and TRBJ2-2): SQTIHQWPATLVQPVGSPLSLECTVEGTSNPNLYWYRQAAGRGLQLLFYSVGIGQISSEVPQNLSASRPQDRQFILSSKKLLLSDSGFYLCAWSWGALTGELFFGEGSRLTVL.

J is TRBJ2-1 and V is TRBV4-1; the D is unclear. In germline, CDR1 is MGHRA, CDR2 YSYEKL. Trimming took off 1 base at V and 9 bases at J, with 13 bases between the two ends. This CDR3 contains 14 residues. In DNA, the CDR3 is TGCGCCAGCAGCCAAGGTCAGCCGGGCGGTGAGCAGTTCTTC. Its translation: CASSQGQPGGEQFF.

This clonotype was observed many times. V gene TRBV4-3 combines with J gene TRBJ1-1, with D unresolved. Trimming removed 0 bases from V and 1 base from J, with 9 bases in between. CDR3 length: 15 amino acids. Germline V gives CDR1 LGHNA, CDR2 YSLEER. CDR3 nucleotides: TGCGCCAGCAGCCAAGATTGGTTAGCGAACACTGAAGCTTTCTTT. Translating gives CASSQDWLANTEAFF.

Worth noting for this clonotype: This may stem from a read error, because a much larger clone lies one nucleotide away. The chain couples TRBV6-5 to TRBJ1-4, with D hard to call. The CDR3 spans 17 residues. The germline CDR1 and CDR2 sequences are MNHEY and SVGAGI. Here the CDR3 reads CASSYSTLIATNERLFF. DNA for the CDR3: TGTGCCAGCAGTTACTCGACCCTCATAGCAACTAATGAAAGACTGTTTTTT.

The chain uses TRBV7-9 and TRBJ1-1, with D possibly matching TRBD1 (6 bases). V was pared by 8 bases and J by 3 bases, with 13 bases between. This CDR3 has 13 residues. In germline, CDR1 is SEHNR, CDR2 FQNEAQ (reference sequence). CDR3 coding DNA: TGTGCCAGCCCGGGGGCGCGGGACACTGAAGCTTTCTTT. Its translation: CASPGARDTEAFF.

The chain employs TRBV6-2 or TRBV6-3 and TRBJ2-1; D possibly matches TRBD1 or TRBD2 (5 bases each). The germline V and J ends were trimmed by 4 bases and 15 bases, with 16 bases remaining between them. This CDR3 is 12 amino acids long. Germline loops: CDR1 MNHEY, CDR2 SVGEGT. The DNA of the CDR3 is TGTGCCAGCAGTTCCAGGGACGTGCGGACGTTCTTC. Amino acid sequence: CASSSRDVRTFF.

A few counts support this clonotype. The chain carries TRBV7-9 and TRBJ2-3, with 8 positions matching TRBD1. CDR1 is SEHNR and CDR2 is FQNEAQ in the germline V gene (reference sequence). V lost 2 bases to trimming and J lost 2 bases; unmatched junction nucleotides: 6. This CDR3 is built from 16 residues. CDR3 sequence: CASSLFTGGNTDTQYF. In nucleotides, the CDR3 is TGTGCCAGCAGCTTATTTACAGGGGGAAACACAGATACGCAGTATTTT.

In this sample, this clonotype turned up a few times. The chain carries TRBV6-2 or TRBV6-3 and TRBJ1-5; a weak D match, TRBD1 (5 bases). Trimming shortened V by 2 bases and J by 0 bases, and 17 bases separated the two germline ends. From germline, CDR1 is MNHEY and CDR2 SVGEGT. CDR3 length: 18 residues. CDR3 sequence: CASSYPRAESHSNQPQHF. The CDR3 DNA reads TGTGCCAGCAGTTACCCCAGGGCAGAATCTCATAGCAATCAGCCCCAGCATTTT.

Many counts were recorded for this clonotype. This rearrangement joins TRBV5-1 to TRBJ2-3; maybe TRBD1 (5 bases). CDR1 SGHRS and CDR2 YFSETQ come from the germline V gene. The V gene lost 2 bases and the J gene lost 1 base, with 8 bases spanning the gap. The CDR3 loop spans 14 amino acids. The CDR3 nucleotides are TGCGCCAGCAGCTTCACAGGAGGCACAGATACGCAGTATTTT. Amino acid sequence: CASSFTGGTDTQYF.